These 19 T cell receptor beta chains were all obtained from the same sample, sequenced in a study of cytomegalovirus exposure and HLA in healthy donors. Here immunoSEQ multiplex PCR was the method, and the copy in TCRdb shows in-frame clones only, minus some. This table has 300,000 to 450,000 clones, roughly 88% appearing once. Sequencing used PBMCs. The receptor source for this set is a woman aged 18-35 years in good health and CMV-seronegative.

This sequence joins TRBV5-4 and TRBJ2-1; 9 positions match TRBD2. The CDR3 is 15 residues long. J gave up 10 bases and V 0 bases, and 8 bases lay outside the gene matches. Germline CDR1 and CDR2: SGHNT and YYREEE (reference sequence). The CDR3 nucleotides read TGTGCCAGCAGCTTGGACGCGGGAGGGCCAAAAGAGCAGTTCTTC. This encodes CASSLDAGGPKEQFF.

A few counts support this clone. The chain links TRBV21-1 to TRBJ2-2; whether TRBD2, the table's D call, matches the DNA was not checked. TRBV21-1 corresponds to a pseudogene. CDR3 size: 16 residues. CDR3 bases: TGTGCCAGCAGCCCGGGACTAGCGGGAGGCACCGGGGAGCTGTTTTTT. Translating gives CASSPGLAGGTGELFF.

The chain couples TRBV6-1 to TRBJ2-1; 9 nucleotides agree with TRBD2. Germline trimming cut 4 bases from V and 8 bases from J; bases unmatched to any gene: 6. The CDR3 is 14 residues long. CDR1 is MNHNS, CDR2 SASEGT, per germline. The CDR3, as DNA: TGTGCCAGCAGTGGTGGCGGGGGGGCCCATGAGCAGTTCTTC. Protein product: CASSGGGGAHEQFF.

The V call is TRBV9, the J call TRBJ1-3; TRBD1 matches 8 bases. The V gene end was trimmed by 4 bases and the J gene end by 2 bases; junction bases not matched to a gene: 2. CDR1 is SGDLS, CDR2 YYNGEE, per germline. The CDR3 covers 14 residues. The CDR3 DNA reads TGTGCCAGCAGCCAACAGGGGGCTGGAAACACCATATATTTT. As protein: CASSQQGAGNTIYF.

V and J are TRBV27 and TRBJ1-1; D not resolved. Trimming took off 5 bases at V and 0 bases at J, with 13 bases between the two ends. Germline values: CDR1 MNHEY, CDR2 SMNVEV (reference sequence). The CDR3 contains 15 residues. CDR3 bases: TGTGCCAGCAGTCCCTCCCGGGGAATGAACACTGAAGCTTTCTTT. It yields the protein CASSPSRGMNTEAFF.

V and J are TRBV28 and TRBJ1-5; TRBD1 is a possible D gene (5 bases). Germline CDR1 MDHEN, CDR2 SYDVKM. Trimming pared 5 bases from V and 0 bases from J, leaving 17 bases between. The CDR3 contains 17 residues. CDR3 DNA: TGTGCCAGCAGTCCCCCGACGGGGACTTATAGCAATCAGCCCCAGCATTTT. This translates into CASSPPTGTYSNQPQHF.

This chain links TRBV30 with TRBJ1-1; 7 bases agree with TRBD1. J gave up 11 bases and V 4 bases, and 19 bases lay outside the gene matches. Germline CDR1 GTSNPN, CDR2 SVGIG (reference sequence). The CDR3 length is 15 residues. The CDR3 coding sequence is TGTGCCTGGAAGTCTTGGGACAGCACCTCGCCGGGGGCTTTCTTT. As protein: CAWKSWDSTSPGAFF.

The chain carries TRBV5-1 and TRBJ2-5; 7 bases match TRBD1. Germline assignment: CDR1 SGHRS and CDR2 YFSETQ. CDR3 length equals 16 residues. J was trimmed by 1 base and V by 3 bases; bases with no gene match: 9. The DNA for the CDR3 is TGCGCCAGCAGCTGGCCGACGGGACAGACCCAAGAGACCCAGTACTTC. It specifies CASSWPTGQTQETQYF.

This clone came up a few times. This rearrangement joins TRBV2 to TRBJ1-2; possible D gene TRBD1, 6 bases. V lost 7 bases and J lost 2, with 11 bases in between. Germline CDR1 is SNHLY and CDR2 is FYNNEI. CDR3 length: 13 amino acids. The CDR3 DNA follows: TGTGCCAGCAATGCAGGGGTGAACTATGGCTACACCTTC. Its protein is CASNAGVNYGYTF.

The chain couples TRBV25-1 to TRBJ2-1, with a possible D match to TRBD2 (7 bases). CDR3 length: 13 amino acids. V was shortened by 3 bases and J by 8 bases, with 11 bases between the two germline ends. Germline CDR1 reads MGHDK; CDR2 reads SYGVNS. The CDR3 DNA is TGTGCCAGCAGTGAGGGGGGGCGGCATGAGCAGTTCTTC. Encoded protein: CASSEGGRHEQFF.

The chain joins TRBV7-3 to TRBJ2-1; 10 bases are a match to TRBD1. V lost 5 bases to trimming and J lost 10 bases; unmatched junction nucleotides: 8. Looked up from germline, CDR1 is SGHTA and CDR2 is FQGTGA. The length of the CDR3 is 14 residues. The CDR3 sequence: CASSRPGQGSEQFF. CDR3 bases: TGTGCCAGCAGCCGCCCGGGACAGGGGTCAGAGCAGTTCTTC.

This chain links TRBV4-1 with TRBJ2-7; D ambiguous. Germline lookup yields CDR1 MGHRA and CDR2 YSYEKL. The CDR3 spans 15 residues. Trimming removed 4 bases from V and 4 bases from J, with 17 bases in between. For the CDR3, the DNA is TGCGCCAGCAGCCCCTCGGTTGGGCAGTTATACGAGCAGTACTTC. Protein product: CASSPSVGQLYEQYF.

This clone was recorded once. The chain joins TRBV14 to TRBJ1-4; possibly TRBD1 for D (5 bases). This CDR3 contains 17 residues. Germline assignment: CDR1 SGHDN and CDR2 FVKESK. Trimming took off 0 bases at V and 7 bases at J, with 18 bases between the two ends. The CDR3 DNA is TGTGCCAGCAGCCAAGACAGGGTTGGATACGCCGTTGAAAAACTGTTTTTT. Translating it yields CASSQDRVGYAVEKLFF.

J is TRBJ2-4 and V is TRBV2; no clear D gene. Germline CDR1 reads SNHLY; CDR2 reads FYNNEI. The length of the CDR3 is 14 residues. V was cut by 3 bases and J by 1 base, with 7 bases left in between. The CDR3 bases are TGTGCCAGCAGTGACAGGCTGGCCAAAAACATTCAGTACTTC. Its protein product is CASSDRLAKNIQYF.

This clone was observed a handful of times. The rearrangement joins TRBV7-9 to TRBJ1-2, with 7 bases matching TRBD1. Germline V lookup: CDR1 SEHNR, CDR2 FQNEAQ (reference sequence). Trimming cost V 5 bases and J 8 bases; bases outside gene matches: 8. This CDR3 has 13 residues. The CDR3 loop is CASSPNTGAGYTF. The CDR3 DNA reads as TGTGCCAGCAGCCCGAATACAGGGGCCGGCTACACCTTC.

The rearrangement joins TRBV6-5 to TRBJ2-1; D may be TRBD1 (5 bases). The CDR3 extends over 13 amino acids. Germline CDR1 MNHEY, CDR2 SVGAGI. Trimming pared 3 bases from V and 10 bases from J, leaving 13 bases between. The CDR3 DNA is TGTGCCAGCAGTTATCTAAGGGGTTACGAGCAGTTCTTC. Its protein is CASSYLRGYEQFF.

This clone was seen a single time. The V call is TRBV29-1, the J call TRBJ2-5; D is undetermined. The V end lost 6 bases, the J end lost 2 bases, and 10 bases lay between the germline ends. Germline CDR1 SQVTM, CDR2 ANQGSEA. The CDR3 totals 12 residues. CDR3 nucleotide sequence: TGCAGCGTAGCGTCCCCACAAGAGACCCAGTACTTC. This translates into CSVASPQETQYF.

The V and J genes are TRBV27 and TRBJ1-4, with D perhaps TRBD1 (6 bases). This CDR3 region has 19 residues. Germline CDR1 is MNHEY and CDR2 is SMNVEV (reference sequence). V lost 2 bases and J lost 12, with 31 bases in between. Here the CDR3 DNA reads TGTGCCAGCAGTTTACGGGGGGGACTGGGGGCGGGGGGGTCCGTCGAACTGTTTTTT. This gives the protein CASSLRGGLGAGGSVELFF.

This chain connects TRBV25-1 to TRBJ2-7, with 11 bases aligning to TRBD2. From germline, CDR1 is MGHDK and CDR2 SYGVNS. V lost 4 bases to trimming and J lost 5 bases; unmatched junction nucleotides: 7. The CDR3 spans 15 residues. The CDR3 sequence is CASSGITSGRNEQYF. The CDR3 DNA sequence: TGTGCCAGCAGTGGCATTACTAGCGGGAGAAACGAGCAGTACTTC.